Shown below are 32 T cell receptor beta chains from a single sample sequenced in a study of CD8+CD57+ T cells in acquired aplastic anemia. CDR3 and TCR beta VDJ profiling relied on a genomic DNA template. TCRdb re-analysed the reads in MiXCR, keeping a single row per CDR3 protein. The profile shows under 200,000 distinct CDR3 sequences, around 60% of them singletons. What was sequenced was sorted CD4+, CD8+, or CD8+CD57+ T cells (not recorded which) from PBMCs. These receptors originate from a human donor in good health.

Only a few counts were recorded for this clonotype. This chain uses TRBV24-1 with TRBJ2-3; D is ambiguous. In germline, CDR1 is KGHDR, CDR2 SFDVKD. Trimming stripped 0 bases from V and 0 bases from J, with 0 bases between. This CDR3 region has 13 residues. In DNA, the CDR3 is TGTGCCACCAGTGATTTGAGCACAGATACGCAGTATTTT. Translated, it gives CATSDLSTDTQYF.

This chain connects TRBV19 to TRBJ1-2; tentatively, D is TRBD1 (6 bases). CDR3 length equals 13 residues. Germline loops: CDR1 LNHDA, CDR2 SQIVND (reference sequence). Trimming stripped 7 bases from V and 6 bases from J, with 15 bases between. The CDR3 region has the DNA TGTGCCAGTAACCTTGACAGGACGGATGGCTACACCTTC. Residues: CASNLDRTDGYTF.

The chain joins TRBV19 to TRBJ2-1, with D perhaps matching TRBD1 (6 bases). This CDR3 spans 13 amino acids. Germline-derived CDR1 and CDR2 are LNHDA and SQIVND (reference sequence). The ends were cut back, 2 bases at V and 10 bases at J, with 12 bases in the middle. The DNA of the CDR3 is TGTGCCAGTAGTATAACAGGGCTCGGCGAGCAGTTCTTC. Its protein is CASSITGLGEQFF.

The chain combines TRBV9 with TRBJ2-1; D gene ambiguous. V was cut by 5 bases and J by 3 bases, with 15 bases left in between. The germline CDR1 and CDR2 sequences are SGDLS and YYNGEE. CDR3 length equals 15 residues. The CDR3 sequence: CASSYSSAVYNEQFF. In DNA form, the CDR3 reads TGTGCCAGCAGTTACTCGTCTGCGGTCTACAATGAGCAGTTCTTC.

The chain links TRBV24-1 to TRBJ2-3; 7 bases align to TRBD1. This CDR3 has 16 residues. Germline lookup yields CDR1 KGHDR and CDR2 SFDVKD. After removal of 5 bases from V and 0 bases from J, the junction contained 7 bases not matched to a gene. The CDR3 nucleotides are TGTGCCACCAGTGGCCCGACAGGGTCTAGCACAGATACGCAGTATTTT. Translating it yields CATSGPTGSSTDTQYF.

This clonotype was seen a single time. The V call is TRBV6-1, the J call TRBJ1-1; D not resolved. The germline V gene encodes CDR1 MNHNS and CDR2 SASEGT. This CDR3 is built from 11 residues. Trimming took off 7 bases at V and 6 bases at J, with 9 bases between the two ends. CDR3 bases: TGTGCCAGCATACTGTTGGCTGAAGCTTTCTTT. Protein: CASILLAEAFF.

The chain couples TRBV12-3 or TRBV12-4 to TRBJ2-7; the D is unclear. Trimming pared 5 bases from V and 5 bases from J, leaving 7 bases between. This CDR3 comprises 11 residues. CDR3 bases: TGTGCCAGCAGTGAAGAAGACGAGCAGTACTTC. Translated: CASSEEDEQYF.

This clonotype was seen once. This chain connects TRBV27 to TRBJ1-2; D might be TRBD1 (5 bases). Germline CDR1 and CDR2: MNHEY and SMNVEV (reference sequence). The CDR3 has 17 residues. The V and J ends lost 0 bases and 0 bases respectively, with 14 bases between them. The CDR3 sequence: CASSLSFATAPNYGYTF. The CDR3, as DNA: TGTGCCAGCAGTTTATCTTTCGCGACAGCACCTAACTATGGCTACACCTTC.

Many counts were recorded for this clonotype. The chain joins TRBV15 to TRBJ2-3, with D perhaps TRBD2 (7 bases). The CDR3 sequence is 14 residues long. The V gene lost 3 bases and the J gene lost 5 bases, with 12 bases spanning the gap. Germline loops: CDR1 LNHNV, CDR2 YYDKDF (reference sequence). The CDR3 reads CATSSSRGGDTQYF. The CDR3 bases are TGTGCCACCAGCAGCTCAAGGGGGGGAGATACGCAGTATTTT.

Of note for this clonotype: A read error may produce the germline difference seen at one junction end. The chain has TRBV7-2 and TRBJ1-6, with D uncertain. CDR1 SGHTA and CDR2 FQGNSA come from the germline V gene. This CDR3 spans 12 amino acids. As DNA, the CDR3 is TGCGCCAGCAGCCAAGTCCGTTCACCCCTCCACTTT. Protein sequence: CASSQVRSPLHF.

Details on this clonotype: A much bigger clone sits one base away, suggesting this may be a read error. The chain uses TRBV2 and TRBJ2-7; D is perhaps TRBD2 (6 bases). The V end lost 4 bases, the J end lost 3 bases, and 7 bases lay between the germline ends. Germline assignment: CDR1 SNHLY and CDR2 FYNNEI. The CDR3 covers 12 residues. This chain's CDR3 is CASSAGGYEQYF. The CDR3 DNA reads as TGTGCCAGCAGTGCCGGGGGCTACGAGCAGTACTTC.

This clonotype was picked up many times. The chain uses TRBV19 and TRBJ2-7; perhaps TRBD1 as D (6 bases). V lost 1 base to trimming and J lost 2 bases, with 18 bases between them. Germline V gene data show CDR1 as LNHDA and CDR2 as SQIVND (reference sequence). This CDR3 contains 17 residues. CDR3 sequence: CASSIGASGTSTYEQYF. CDR3 sequence (DNA): TGTGCCAGTAGTATAGGTGCATCGGGGACATCTACCTACGAGCAGTACTTC.

The V gene is TRBV27, the J gene TRBJ2-5, with D uncertain. V lost 2 bases, J lost 3 bases, and 7 bases lay in between. The V gene's germline CDR1 is MNHEY and CDR2 SMNVEV (reference sequence). This CDR3 has 13 residues. This CDR3 is CASSLSRKETQYF. The CDR3 DNA is TGTGCCAGCAGTTTAAGCAGAAAAGAGACCCAGTACTTC.

The chain has TRBV2 and TRBJ2-2; 13 nucleotides agree with TRBD2. Losses at the gene ends were 7 bases for V and 6 bases for J; bases not matched to a gene: 5. The CDR3 is 15 amino acids. Germline CDR1 is SNHLY and CDR2 is FYNNEI. DNA of the CDR3: TGTGCCAGCAAGCCCACTAGCGGGGGGGCCGGGGAGCTGTTTTTT. Translated: CASKPTSGGAGELFF.

In DNA form, the CDR3 reads TGCAGTGCTAGAGAATTTCGAGCGGCAAGCACAGATACGCAGTATTTT. Translating it yields CSAREFRAASTDTQYF. The chain has TRBV20-1 and TRBJ2-3; TRBD2 might be the D (5 bases). Germline V gives CDR1 DFQATT, CDR2 SNEGSKA (reference sequence). CDR3 length equals 16 residues. Trimming pared 0 bases from V and 0 bases from J, leaving 13 bases between.

The rearrangement links TRBV5-8 to TRBJ2-7, with 8 bases lining up with TRBD1. Trimming cost V 8 bases and J 3 bases; bases outside gene matches: 10. The germline gives CDR1 SGHTS, CDR2 YDEGEE. The CDR3 covers 14 residues. The CDR3 here is CASTQTGDYYEQYF. The CDR3, as DNA: TGTGCCAGTACCCAGACAGGGGATTACTACGAGCAGTACTTC.

The V and J genes are TRBV20-1 and TRBJ2-7; 7 bases fit TRBD1. The CDR3 runs to 13 residues. Germline CDR1 and CDR2: DFQATT and SNEGSKA (reference sequence). Trimming at V came to 5 bases and at J to 1 base, leaving 5 bases not matched to a gene. In nucleotides, the CDR3 is TGCAGTGCTGCCCGGACAGGTTCCTACGAGCAGTACTTC. Translating gives CSAARTGSYEQYF.

This clonotype was seen a handful of times. This sequence joins TRBV7-2 and TRBJ1-2; D is uncertain. The CDR3 has 16 residues. V was clipped by 5 bases and J by 7 bases, with 23 bases between them. The V gene's germline CDR1 is SGHTA and CDR2 FQGNSA. CDR3 nucleotide sequence: TGTGCCAGCAGCATCCCTCAGACTGAGTCTTCCCTTGGCTACACCTTC. Protein product: CASSIPQTESSLGYTF. Supplemented by reference TRBV7-2 and TRBJ1-2, the full variable domain reads GAGVSQSPSNKVTEKGKDVELRCDPISGHTALYWYRQSLGQGLEFLIYFQGNSAPDKSGLPSDRFSAERTGGSVSTLTIQRTQQEDSAVYLCASSIPQTESSLGYTFGSGTRLTVV.

The V call is TRBV15, the J call TRBJ2-5; no clear D gene. The DNA end is more similar to TRBJ2-1, so the J call may be wrong. The CDR3 consists of 14 residues. Per the germline V gene, CDR1 is LNHNV and CDR2 is YYDKDF (reference sequence). The CDR3 DNA reads TGTGCCACCAGCAGAGGAGATACAAACAATGAGCAGTTCTTC. Translating gives CATSRGDTNNEQFF.

Ten or more counts support this clonotype. The chain employs TRBV7-9 and TRBJ2-7, with TRBD2 as a possible D gene (5 bases). V was cut by 5 bases and J by 5 bases, with 10 bases left in between. The CDR3 is 12 residues long. Germline assignment: CDR1 SEHNR and CDR2 FQNEAQ (reference sequence). CDR3 sequence (DNA): TGTGCCAGCAGCGGAGACGGGGACGAGCAGTACTTC. Its protein is CASSGDGDEQYF.

J is TRBJ2-3 and V is TRBV15, with D perhaps matching TRBD2 (6 bases). Germline V gene sequence: CDR1 LNHNV, CDR2 YYDKDF (reference sequence). V was shortened by 11 bases and J by 1 base, with 25 bases between the two germline ends. CDR3 length equals 17 residues. CDR3 region: CASRRGGALMGTDTQYF. The CDR3 coding sequence is TGTGCCTCCCGGAGGGGCGGAGCCCTTATGGGCACAGATACGCAGTATTTT.

This clonotype has more than one count but fewer than ten. DNA of the CDR3: TGCGCCAGCAGCCCCCGGGACAGATATAATGAAAAACTGTTTTTT. Translated, it gives CASSPRDRYNEKLFF. The genes are TRBV4-1 and TRBJ1-4, with 7 positions matching TRBD1. In germline, CDR1 is MGHRA, CDR2 YSYEKL. J lost 4 bases, V lost 4 bases, and 6 bases had no gene match. This CDR3 is built from 15 residues.

This clonotype was counted at least ten times. The rearrangement uses TRBV4-3 and TRBJ2-1; 8 positions match TRBD2. This CDR3 has 15 amino acids. V lost 4 bases to trimming and J lost 1 base; unmatched junction nucleotides: 3. Germline CDR1 and CDR2: LGHNA and YSLEER. CDR3: CASSPTSGSYNEQFF. CDR3 coding DNA: TGCGCCAGCAGCCCAACTAGCGGTTCCTACAATGAGCAGTTCTTC.

This clonotype occurred many times. DNA of the CDR3: TGTGCCAGCAGTTCAGGGGTTTACTATGGCTACACCTTC. This encodes CASSSGVYYGYTF. V gene TRBV12-3 or TRBV12-4 combines with J gene TRBJ1-2; TRBD1 is a possible D gene (6 bases). Trimming shortened V by 4 bases and J by 3 bases, and 9 bases separated the two germline ends. The CDR3 extends over 13 amino acids.

This chain joins TRBV2 and TRBJ2-1; D uncertain. Trimming cost V 6 bases and J 2 bases, with 17 bases left between them. Germline V lookup: CDR1 SNHLY, CDR2 FYNNEI. The CDR3 spans 16 residues. The CDR3 protein is CASSKKRTRTYNEQFF. The CDR3 region has the DNA TGTGCCAGCAGCAAAAAACGGACGCGTACCTACAATGAGCAGTTCTTC.

This chain links TRBV7-9 with TRBJ1-2; maybe TRBD1 (6 bases). Trimming stripped 5 bases from V and 3 bases from J, with 16 bases between. This CDR3 contains 15 residues. Germline V gene data show CDR1 as SEHNR and CDR2 as FQNEAQ (reference sequence). The CDR3: CASSLTGSVHYGYTF. As DNA, the CDR3 is TGTGCCAGCAGCCTCACAGGGTCTGTTCACTATGGCTACACCTTC.

The chain recombines TRBV7-3 with TRBJ2-3; either TRBD1 or TRBD2 may supply D (5 bases each). Trimming shortened V by 5 bases and J by 3 bases, and 18 bases separated the two germline ends. CDR3 length: 16 residues. Germline V gives CDR1 SGHTA, CDR2 FQGTGA. The CDR3 region is CASSPTPGPLTDTQYF. CDR3 nucleotides: TGTGCCAGCAGCCCCACCCCGGGACCCCTAACAGATACGCAGTATTTT. The full variable domain, with the rest looked up from reference TRBV7-3 and TRBJ2-3, is GAGVSQTPSNKVTEKGKYVELRCDPISGHTALYWYRQSLGQGPEFLIYFQGTGAADDSGLPNDRFFAVRPEGSVSTLKIQRTERGDSAVYLCASSPTPGPLTDTQYFGPGTRLTVL.

The V and J genes are TRBV5-4 and TRBJ2-3; TRBD2 matches at 7 bases. The junction had 19 bases not matched to a gene; V was cut back by 1 base and J by 14 bases. The CDR3 runs 16 residues. Germline V gene sequence: CDR1 SGHNT, CDR2 YYREEE (reference sequence). CDR3 loop: CASSLQIGTTLGEGYF. The CDR3 DNA is TGTGCCAGCAGCTTGCAAATTGGGACCACTCTGGGGGAGGGGTATTTT.

This clonotype was detected many times. A read error may be the cause here, since a much bigger clone is one base away. J is TRBJ1-6 and V is TRBV2; D perhaps matches TRBD1 (5 bases). Trimming took off 7 bases at V and 9 bases at J, with 31 bases between the two ends. The CDR3 runs to 19 residues. The germline CDR1 and CDR2 sequences are SNHLY and FYNNEI. The CDR3 bases are TGTGCCAGCACCGGCTCCCCCCACAGGTTCGGGGTCAGGAGTTCACCCCTCCACTTT. It yields the protein CASTGSPHRFGVRSSPLHF.

V gene TRBV10-3 combines with J gene TRBJ2-1, with 7 bases fitting TRBD1. Germline values: CDR1 ENHRY, CDR2 SYGVKD. Losses at the gene ends were 7 bases for V and 9 bases for J; bases not matched to a gene: 9. The CDR3 has 13 residues. CDR3 bases: TGTGCCATCAACCCGACAGGGAGCGGTGAGCAGTTCTTC. This translates into CAINPTGSGEQFF.

The V and J genes are TRBV20-1 and TRBJ2-5, with 7 bases matching TRBD2. CDR3 length equals 14 residues. J was trimmed by 0 bases and V by 6 bases; bases with no gene match: 7. CDR1 DFQATT and CDR2 SNEGSKA come from the germline V gene (reference sequence). The CDR3 DNA reads as TGCAGTGCAAGCCCCGGGACTAACCAAGAGACCCAGTACTTC. Amino acid sequence: CSASPGTNQETQYF.

This clonotype was picked up many times. The chain couples TRBV2 to TRBJ2-5; TRBD1 agrees at 8 bases. Germline V gene data show CDR1 as SNHLY and CDR2 as FYNNEI. After removal of 8 bases from V and 5 bases from J, the junction contained 10 bases not matched to a gene. The CDR3 sequence is 14 residues long. The CDR3 reads CASRLTGEEETQYF. The CDR3 nucleotides are TGTGCCAGCCGATTGACAGGGGAGGAGGAGACCCAGTACTTC.